A single sample gave rise to the 26 T cell receptor beta chains below, sequenced in a study of T cells in localized non-small cell lung cancer (dated by TCRdb to 2018 to 2020). Receptor amplification or capture employed the immunoSEQ multiplex PCR assay. The source is immuneACCESS, and TCRdb retained only in-frame sequences with V and J called. Part of the clones is not carried over; for the studies checked, unresolved V genes explain less than half of this, and the remainder is unexplained. The table for this sample lists about 3,200 clones; under 30% of them were counted only once. Roughly 13% of the sample is in the top ten clones. The sample here was normal lung tissue next to the tumor, taken before any cancer treatment. The receptors originated from a woman aged 35 to 70 with stage I lung adenocarcinoma.

The chain links TRBV30 to TRBJ2-2; 9 bases line up with TRBD2. V was pared by 2 bases and J by 7 bases, with 11 bases of the junction left unmatched. The CDR3 spans 16 residues. Germline CDR1 reads GTSNPN; CDR2 reads SVGIG (reference sequence). The CDR3 loop reads CAWSQGLASVRGELFF. The CDR3, as DNA: TGTGCCTGGAGTCAGGGACTAGCAAGCGTCCGCGGGGAGCTGTTTTTT.

V and J are TRBV28 and TRBJ2-1; D ambiguous. Trimming removed 2 bases from V and 8 bases from J, with 13 bases in between. The germline V gene encodes CDR1 MDHEN and CDR2 SYDVKM. This CDR3 spans 14 amino acids. CDR3 residues: CASSLALPQHEQFF. The CDR3 bases are TGTGCCAGCAGTTTAGCCCTCCCCCAGCATGAGCAGTTCTTC.

The chain joins TRBV7-5 to TRBJ2-1; TRBD2 is the table's D call, not checked against the DNA. TRBV7-5 constitutes a pseudogene. The CDR3 length is 15 residues. The CDR3 nucleotides read TGTGCCAGCAGCCCGGGACTAGCGCGGAACAATGAGCAGTTCTTC. Its protein product is CASSPGLARNNEQFF.

The chain is built from TRBV28 and TRBJ1-1; D is undetermined. This CDR3 is 12 amino acids long. The V gene lost 8 bases and the J gene lost 0 bases, with 7 bases spanning the gap. Per germline, CDR1 MDHEN and CDR2 SYDVKM. CDR3 nucleotide sequence: TGTGCCAGCGGGCAGTTGAACACTGAAGCTTTCTTT. Translation: CASGQLNTEAFF.

This clone was observed a few times. The genes are TRBV11-3 and TRBJ2-5; the D call may be TRBD1 or TRBD2 (6 bases each). The ends were cut back, 0 bases at V and 5 bases at J, with 13 bases in the middle. The germline V gene has CDR1 SGHNT and CDR2 YENEEA. The CDR3 covers 15 residues. This CDR3 is CASSLERGPAETQYF. The CDR3 DNA reads TGTGCCAGCAGCTTAGAACGGGGGCCAGCGGAGACCCAGTACTTC.

This clone was counted a few times. This chain joins TRBV9 and TRBJ1-2; D might be TRBD1 (6 bases). Between the trimmed V and J ends, which lost 4 bases and 3 bases, there was a span of 16 bases. The CDR3 length is 15 residues. The germline V gene encodes CDR1 SGDLS and CDR2 YYNGEE. CDR3 region: CASSPSPGTHYGYTF. CDR3 in DNA: TGTGCCAGCAGCCCGTCGCCTGGGACACACTATGGCTACACCTTC.

This clone came up a few times. This chain uses TRBV28 with TRBJ2-5; tentatively, D is TRBD2 (6 bases). This CDR3 comprises 15 residues. Germline CDR1 is MDHEN and CDR2 is SYDVKM. The ends were cut back, 4 bases at V and 5 bases at J, with 17 bases in the middle. For the CDR3, the DNA is TGTGCCAGCAGTTCGAGCGGGTGGGGATGGGAGACCCAGTACTTC. Translation: CASSSSGWGWETQYF.

This chain uses TRBV29-1 with TRBJ1-1, with D unclear. This CDR3 region has 12 residues. The germline V gene has CDR1 SQVTM and CDR2 ANQGSEA. The germline V and J ends were trimmed by 6 bases and 4 bases, with 12 bases remaining between them. CDR3 sequence: CSVPRFGTEAFF. The CDR3 DNA reads TGCAGCGTCCCCAGGTTTGGCACTGAAGCTTTCTTT.

V usage is TRBV28 and J usage is TRBJ2-2; no definite D call. The germline V and J ends were trimmed by 5 bases and 0 bases, with 4 bases remaining between them. Germline V lookup: CDR1 MDHEN, CDR2 SYDVKM. This CDR3 has 13 residues. Here the CDR3 reads CASSPTNTGELFF. CDR3 DNA: TGTGCCAGCAGTCCCACGAACACCGGGGAGCTGTTTTTT.

This clone was picked up a small number of times. The V and J genes are TRBV28 and TRBJ2-7, with 12 bases aligning to TRBD2. CDR1 MDHEN and CDR2 SYDVKM come from the germline V gene. The CDR3 spans 15 residues. V lost 6 bases, J lost 4 bases, and 7 bases stayed unmatched. The CDR3 DNA is TGTGCCAGCAGACTAGCGGGAGGAGGTGGGTACGAGCAGTACTTC. Translated, it gives CASRLAGGGGYEQYF.

This clone has more than one count but fewer than ten. The gene calls are TRBV11-3 and TRBJ2-6; D may match TRBD1 or TRBD2 (5 bases each). V lost 7 bases and J lost 1, with 14 bases in between. The CDR3 runs 16 residues. CDR1 and CDR2 (germline): SGHNT, YENEEA. For the CDR3, the DNA is TGTGCCAGCACTCCTTACTGGGGGTCTGGGGCCAACGTCCTGACTTTC. This encodes CASTPYWGSGANVLTF. Variable domain in full (rest from reference TRBV11-3 and TRBJ2-6): EAGVVQSPRYKIIEKKQPVAFWCNPISGHNTLYWYLQNLGQGPELLIRYENEEAVDDSQLPKDRFSAERLKGVDSTLKIQPAELGDSAVYLCASTPYWGSGANVLTFGAGSRLTVL.

This clone turned up a few times. The chain couples TRBV18 to TRBJ2-7, with TRBD2 matching over 10 bases. V gave up 3 bases and J gave up 2 bases; unmatched junction bases: 1. Germline CDR1 KGHSH, CDR2 LQKENI. This CDR3 region has 14 residues. The CDR3 DNA reads as TGTGCCAGCTCACCCGGGACTAGCGCCTACGAGCAGTACTTC. It codes for CASSPGTSAYEQYF.

There are a few counts of this clone. The rearrangement uses TRBV11-3 and TRBJ1-1; no firm D call. Germline CDR1 is SGHNT and CDR2 is YENEEA. CDR3 length equals 16 residues. V was trimmed by 5 bases and J by 1 base, leaving 17 bases between them. Written as DNA, the CDR3 is TGTGCCAGCAGCCCCGGCGCGGGCAAGGAGAACACTGAAGCTTTCTTT. Protein sequence: CASSPGAGKENTEAFF. The variable domain in full, with the rest retrieved from reference TRBV11-3 and TRBJ1-1, is EAGVVQSPRYKIIEKKQPVAFWCNPISGHNTLYWYLQNLGQGPELLIRYENEEAVDDSQLPKDRFSAERLKGVDSTLKIQPAELGDSAVYLCASSPGAGKENTEAFFGQGTRLTVV.

The chain uses TRBV5-1 and TRBJ2-7, with D hard to call. The CDR3 has 14 amino acids. Per germline, CDR1 SGHRS and CDR2 YFSETQ. V was trimmed by 2 bases and J by 2 bases, leaving 11 bases between them. The chain's CDR3 is CASSFSSHTYEQYF. CDR3 DNA sequence: TGCGCCAGCAGCTTCAGTAGCCATACCTACGAGCAGTACTTC. Drawing the rest from reference TRBV5-1 and TRBJ2-7, the complete variable domain is KAGVTQTPRYLIKTRGQQVTLSCSPISGHRSVSWYQQTPGQGLQFLFEYFSETQRNKGNFPGRFSGRQFSNSRSEMNVSTLELGDSALYLCASSFSSHTYEQYFGPGTRLTVT.

This chain connects TRBV19 to TRBJ2-3; TRBD2 is a possible D gene (5 bases). V was shortened by 5 bases and J by 0 bases, with 9 bases between the two germline ends. Germline V lookup: CDR1 LNHDA, CDR2 SQIVND (reference sequence). The CDR3 sequence is 14 residues long. CDR3 protein: CASSSRTSTDTQYF. CDR3 nucleotide sequence: TGTGCCAGTAGTTCCCGGACTAGCACAGATACGCAGTATTTT.

This clone was counted a few times. The rearrangement links TRBV29-1 to TRBJ1-1; D call uncertain. Germline V gives CDR1 SQVTM, CDR2 ANQGSEA. The CDR3 is made up of 13 amino acids. The V gene lost 2 bases and the J gene lost 9 bases, with 16 bases spanning the gap. CDR3 DNA: TGCAGCGTTGAAAGCTTTGGGCAAGACAAAGCTTTCTTT. The encoded protein is CSVESFGQDKAFF.

The rearrangement joins TRBV28 to TRBJ1-2; 7 bases fit TRBD1. Germline CDR1 MDHEN, CDR2 SYDVKM. The J segment lost 7 bases and the V segment lost 10 bases, leaving 9 bases of the junction unmatched. This CDR3 has 12 amino acids. The CDR3 DNA reads as TGTGCCATTAGACAGGGTGTGGGTGGCTACACCTTC. Its translation: CAIRQGVGGYTF.

Relative to its sample, this clone is medium-sized. This chain connects TRBV9 to TRBJ2-7, with 10 bases that match TRBD2. The trim removed 0 bases at V and 5 bases at J, leaving 2 bases unmatched. This CDR3 region has 14 residues. Germline V gene sequence: CDR1 SGDLS, CDR2 YYNGEE. The CDR3: CASSVGLAGDEQYF. In nucleotides, the CDR3 is TGTGCCAGCAGCGTAGGGCTAGCGGGAGACGAGCAGTACTTC.

By share, this clone ranks as large. V and J are TRBV16 and TRBJ2-1; no clear D. Germline lookup yields CDR1 KGHSY and CDR2 FQNENV. The CDR3 covers 12 residues. The V gene lost 0 bases and the J gene lost 8 bases, with 5 bases spanning the gap. Here the CDR3 reads CASSQSRHEQFF. The CDR3 DNA is TGTGCCAGCAGCCAATCGAGGCATGAGCAGTTCTTC.

V and J are TRBV2 and TRBJ2-7, with 7 bases aligning to TRBD2. The germline CDR1 and CDR2 sequences are SNHLY and FYNNEI. The CDR3 contains 13 residues. V shed 7 bases and J 7 bases; nucleotides not matched to a gene: 10. The CDR3 bases are TGTGCCAGCACGGGGGAGGGCCTCGGTGAGCAGTACTTC. As protein: CASTGEGLGEQYF.

This chain links TRBV9 with TRBJ1-4, with 9 bases matching TRBD1. Germline-derived CDR1 and CDR2 are SGDLS and YYNGEE. The CDR3 runs to 15 residues. V shed 5 bases and J 7 bases; nucleotides not matched to a gene: 9. The DNA for the CDR3 is TGTGCCAGCAGTCCACAGGGGGCGCGAGGTGAAAAACTGTTTTTT. Translating gives CASSPQGARGEKLFF. The variable domain in full, with the rest retrieved from reference TRBV9 and TRBJ1-4, is DSGVTQTPKHLITATGQRVTLRCSPRSGDLSVYWYQQSLDQGLQFLIQYYNGEERAKGNILERFSAQQFPDLHSELNLSSLELGDSALYFCASSPQGARGEKLFFGSGTQLSVL.

V gene TRBV10-2 combines with J gene TRBJ2-1; 8 nucleotides align to TRBD1. V shed 6 bases, J shed 7 bases, and the junction held 8 bases outside the gene matches. Germline V gene sequence: CDR1 WSHSY, CDR2 SAAADI. The CDR3 consists of 14 residues. The CDR3 sequence: CASRLQGAMNEQFF. The DNA for the CDR3 is TGCGCCAGCAGACTTCAGGGGGCGATGAATGAGCAGTTCTTC.

This clone ranks as medium-sized. The CDR3 sequence: CASSLLRDRRDEQYF. Written as DNA, the CDR3 is TGTGCCAGCAGCTTGCTCCGGGACAGAAGGGACGAGCAGTACTTC. This sequence joins TRBV11-3 and TRBJ2-7; 7 bases map to TRBD1. Per the germline V gene, CDR1 is SGHNT and CDR2 is YENEEA. CDR3 size: 15 residues. The ends lost 3 bases at V and 5 bases at J; junction bases unmatched: 10.

This clone was observed a handful of times. J is TRBJ2-7 and V is TRBV11-3; D ambiguous. Germline V lookup: CDR1 SGHNT, CDR2 YENEEA. The V and J ends lost 1 base and 2 bases respectively, with 12 bases between them. This CDR3 has 15 amino acids. The CDR3: CASSLGRYSAYEQYF. The CDR3 DNA reads TGTGCCAGCAGCTTAGGCCGATATTCGGCCTACGAGCAGTACTTC. The full variable domain, completed using reference TRBV11-3 and TRBJ2-7, is EAGVVQSPRYKIIEKKQPVAFWCNPISGHNTLYWYLQNLGQGPELLIRYENEEAVDDSQLPKDRFSAERLKGVDSTLKIQPAELGDSAVYLCASSLGRYSAYEQYFGPGTRLTVT.

This clone was observed a handful of times. This chain links TRBV11-3 with TRBJ1-4, with D perhaps matching TRBD1 (6 bases). Trimming shortened V by 3 bases and J by 4 bases, and 12 bases separated the two germline ends. Germline V gene lookup returns CDR1 SGHNT and CDR2 YENEEA. There are 15 residues in the CDR3. This chain's CDR3 is CASSFWTAYNEKLFF. The CDR3 DNA reads as TGTGCCAGCAGCTTCTGGACAGCTTATAATGAAAAACTGTTTTTT.

The chain couples TRBV11-3 to TRBJ2-7; 8 bases map to TRBD2. Germline values: CDR1 SGHNT, CDR2 YENEEA. The CDR3 totals 15 residues. V shed 1 base and J 5 bases; nucleotides not matched to a gene: 7. CDR3 in amino acids: CASSLVGAGVDEQYF. For the CDR3, the DNA is TGTGCCAGCAGCTTAGTGGGAGCGGGAGTGGACGAGCAGTACTTC.